The present TCR beta chain was sequenced within a study of cytomegalovirus exposure and HLA in healthy donors. Though probably carrying unrecorded immune exposures, donors were nominally healthy at sampling. The study ran its PCR with 60 Vbeta and 13 Jbeta primers. The table came from immunoSEQ multiplex PCR; TCRdb's copy has only in-frame clones and leaves some out. The table has 150,000 to 200,000 clones, 68% seen once. Germline trimming cut 8 bases from V and 7 bases from J; bases unmatched to any gene: 12. The CDR3 is made up of 15 amino acids. CDR1 and CDR2 (germline): SNHLY, FYNNEI. Sequencing input: PBMCs. The sequence was obtained from a man aged 50 to 60 in good health and CMV-seronegative. The J gene is TRBJ1-4, the V gene TRBV2; 8 bases agree with TRBD1. CDR3 residues: CASRKKDRGGEKLFF. In nucleotides, the CDR3 is TGTGCCAGCCGGAAAAAAGACAGGGGTGGTGAAAAACTGTTTTTT. Full variable domain (remainder filled in from reference TRBV2 and TRBJ1-4): EPEVTQTPSHQVTQMGQEVILRCVPISNHLYFYWYRQILGQKVEFLVSFYNNEISEKSEIFDDQFSVERPDGSNFTLKIRSTKLEDSAMYFCASRKKDRGGEKLFFGSGTQLSVL.